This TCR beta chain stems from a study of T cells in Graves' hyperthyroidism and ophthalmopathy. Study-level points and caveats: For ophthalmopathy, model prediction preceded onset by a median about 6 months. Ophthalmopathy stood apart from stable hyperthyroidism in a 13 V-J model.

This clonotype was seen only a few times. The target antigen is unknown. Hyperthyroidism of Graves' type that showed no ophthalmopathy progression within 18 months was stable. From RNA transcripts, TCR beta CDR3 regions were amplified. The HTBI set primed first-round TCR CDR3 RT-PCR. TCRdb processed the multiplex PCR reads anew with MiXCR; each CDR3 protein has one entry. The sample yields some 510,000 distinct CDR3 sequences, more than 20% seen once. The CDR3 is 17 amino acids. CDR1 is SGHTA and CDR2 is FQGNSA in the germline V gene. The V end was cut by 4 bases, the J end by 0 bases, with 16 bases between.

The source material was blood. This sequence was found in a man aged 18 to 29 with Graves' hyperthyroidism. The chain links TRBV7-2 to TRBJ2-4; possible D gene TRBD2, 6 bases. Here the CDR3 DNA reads TGTGCCAGCAGCTCCGGGACCGCGGGGAGAGCCAAAAACATTCAGTACTTC. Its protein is CASSSGTAGRAKNIQYF. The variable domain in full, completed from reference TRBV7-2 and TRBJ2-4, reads GAGVSQSPSNKVTEKGKDVELRCDPISGHTALYWYRQSLGQGLEFLIYFQGNSAPDKSGLPSDRFSAERTGGSVSTLTIQRTQQEDSAVYLCASSSGTAGRAKNIQYFGAGTRLSVL.